The 28 T cell receptor beta chains given below trace back to one sample, sequenced in a study of blood T cell repertoires in COVID-19. Here immunoSEQ multiplex PCR was the method, and the copy in TCRdb shows in-frame clones only, minus some. The sample contains 250,000 to 350,000 clones, 75% to 90% of which appear only once. The sample taken for sequencing was peripheral blood. Every receptor here comes from a woman in her sixties or seventies with COVID-19, enrolled during active disease.

In the case of this clone: At one of its ends the junction is not consistent with the germline gene, which may arise from a read error. This sequence joins TRBV6-5 and TRBJ1-1; a possible D gene is TRBD1 (5 bases). Germline V gene lookup returns CDR1 MNHEY and CDR2 SVGAGI. The CDR3 loop spans 13 amino acids. This chain's CDR3 is CASSYSFLGQATF. The CDR3 DNA follows: TGTGCCAGCAGTTACTCCTTCCTGGGGCAGGCCACTTTT.

V is TRBV6-1 and J is TRBJ2-3; 7 bases map to TRBD2. Trimming at V came to 1 base and at J to 4 bases, leaving 5 bases not matched to a gene. The CDR3 runs to 15 residues. Germline CDR1 reads MNHNS; CDR2 reads SASEGT. This CDR3 is CASSEGGRAPDTQYF. In nucleotides, the CDR3 is TGTGCCAGCAGTGAAGGAGGGAGGGCACCAGATACGCAGTATTTT.

The V gene is TRBV10-3, the J gene TRBJ2-5, with TRBD2 matching over 12 bases. V shed 4 bases and J 3 bases; nucleotides not matched to a gene: 9. The CDR3 extends over 17 amino acids. Germline V gene sequence: CDR1 ENHRY, CDR2 SYGVKD. The CDR3 DNA is TGTGCCATCAGTGGGGAGTGGACTAGCGGGGACAAAGAGACCCAGTACTTC. Encoded protein: CAISGEWTSGDKETQYF.

J is TRBJ2-1 and V is TRBV4-3, with D uncertain. The V and J ends lost 0 bases and 2 bases respectively, with 11 bases between them. The CDR3 spans 16 residues. Germline CDR1 is LGHNA and CDR2 is YSLEER. The CDR3 loop is CASSQDKVAAYNEQFF. CDR3 nucleotide sequence: TGCGCCAGCAGCCAAGATAAGGTAGCCGCCTACAATGAGCAGTTCTTC.

The V call is TRBV7-9, the J call TRBJ2-3, with TRBD2 matching 10 bases. V lost 0 bases and J lost 4; bases outside the gene matches: 1. The CDR3 contains 15 residues. Germline V lookup: CDR1 SEHNR, CDR2 FQNEAQ (reference sequence). CDR3 sequence reads: CASSLALAGADTQYF. The CDR3 coding sequence is TGTGCCAGCAGCTTAGCGCTAGCGGGGGCAGATACGCAGTATTTT.

The chain recombines TRBV5-1 with TRBJ1-2; D is perhaps TRBD1 (5 bases). The length of the CDR3 is 16 residues. Looked up from germline, CDR1 is SGHRS and CDR2 is YFSETQ. V lost 0 bases and J lost 4, with 16 bases in between. Written as DNA, the CDR3 is TGCGCCAGCAGCTTGGGGGTCAAGGCCGGGGGCTATGGCTACACCTTC. This gives the protein CASSLGVKAGGYGYTF.

V is TRBV30 and J is TRBJ1-2; TRBD1 is a possible D gene (5 bases). The CDR3 consists of 15 residues. Trimming shortened V by 4 bases and J by 7 bases, and 22 bases separated the two germline ends. Germline CDR1 GTSNPN, CDR2 SVGIG (reference sequence). CDR3 nucleotides: TGTGCCTGGACCGCCTGGCGGGGGAGCCCTGGTGGCTACACCTTC. Translated, it gives CAWTAWRGSPGGYTF.

The chain combines TRBV30 with TRBJ2-1; D remains ambiguous. Germline V gene sequence: CDR1 GTSNPN, CDR2 SVGIG (reference sequence). Trimming left V 0 bases short and J 0 bases short, with 12 bases between. The CDR3 runs 16 residues. In DNA, the CDR3 is TGTGCCTGGAGTGTAACAGTGGCAGTCTCCTACAATGAGCAGTTCTTC. It yields the protein CAWSVTVAVSYNEQFF.

This sequence joins TRBV2 and TRBJ2-3, with 12 bases identical to TRBD2. This CDR3 comprises 14 residues. Germline loops: CDR1 SNHLY, CDR2 FYNNEI. J gave up 7 bases and V 2 bases, and 1 base lay outside the gene matches. The CDR3 DNA follows: TGTGCCAGCAGTGAACTAGCGGGGGGGTATACGCAGTATTTT. Protein product: CASSELAGGYTQYF.

The chain joins TRBV28 to TRBJ1-4; D gene ambiguous. This CDR3 spans 14 amino acids. The V gene lost 5 bases and the J gene lost 10 bases, with 17 bases spanning the gap. Germline values: CDR1 MDHEN, CDR2 SYDVKM. In DNA, the CDR3 is TGTGCCAGCAGTCTCACTAGGGCCTCTGGAAAACTGTTTTTT. Translated, it gives CASSLTRASGKLFF.

The V and J genes are TRBV7-9 and TRBJ1-3, with D hard to call. Trimming removed 1 base from V and 0 bases from J, with 4 bases in between. Germline CDR1 reads SEHNR; CDR2 reads FQNEAQ (reference sequence). This CDR3 comprises 14 residues. CDR3 nucleotide sequence: TGTGCCAGCAGCTTAGGTCTCTCTGGAAACACCATATATTTT. It is translated as CASSLGLSGNTIYF.

In this sample, this clone turned up a few times. This chain connects TRBV7-2 to TRBJ2-2; possible D gene TRBD1, 6 bases. The CDR3 runs 14 residues. CDR1 is SGHTA, CDR2 FQGNSA, per germline. V was trimmed by 5 bases and J by 7 bases, leaving 14 bases between them. CDR3 nucleotide sequence: TGTGCCAGCAGCATTGGGTCAGGGGACGGGGAGCTGTTTTTT. As protein: CASSIGSGDGELFF. Full variable domain (remainder filled in from reference TRBV7-2 and TRBJ2-2): GAGVSQSPSNKVTEKGKDVELRCDPISGHTALYWYRQSLGQGLEFLIYFQGNSAPDKSGLPSDRFSAERTGGSVSTLTIQRTQQEDSAVYLCASSIGSGDGELFFGEGSRLTVL.

The V call is TRBV4-3, the J call TRBJ1-3; D is perhaps TRBD1 (6 bases). V shed 0 bases and J shed 3 bases, with 15 bases lying between them. CDR1 is LGHNA, CDR2 YSLEER, per germline. The CDR3 spans 17 residues. The CDR3 protein is CASSQDPPGAIGNTIYF. The CDR3 DNA is TGCGCCAGCAGCCAAGATCCGCCAGGGGCTATTGGAAACACCATATATTTT.

This clone has a single count. The chain uses TRBV4-1 and TRBJ2-5; D is possibly TRBD2 (5 bases). Germline values: CDR1 MGHRA, CDR2 YSYEKL. This CDR3 comprises 15 residues. V was cut by 1 base and J by 4 bases, with 13 bases left in between. The CDR3 bases are TGCGCCAGCAGCCAAGGGTTCAGCGGTGTAGAGACCCAGTACTTC. Translated: CASSQGFSGVETQYF.

The rearrangement uses TRBV5-1 and TRBJ1-5; D perhaps matches TRBD1 (6 bases). This CDR3 is 15 amino acids long. Trimming left V 2 bases short and J 2 bases short, with 11 bases between. Per germline, CDR1 SGHRS and CDR2 YFSETQ. CDR3 region: CASSLQGKGNQPQHF. In DNA, the CDR3 is TGCGCCAGCAGCTTACAGGGTAAAGGCAATCAGCCCCAGCATTTT.

This clone was observed a single time. This sequence joins TRBV2 and TRBJ2-1; TRBD2 aligns across 12 bases. Germline V gene data show CDR1 as SNHLY and CDR2 as FYNNEI. This CDR3 is built from 14 residues. V was clipped by 5 bases and J by 4 bases; unmatched bases: 0. For the CDR3, the DNA is TGTGCCAGCAGTCTAGCGGGGGGGTACAATGAGCAGTTCTTC. Residues: CASSLAGGYNEQFF.

This chain links TRBV19 with TRBJ1-2; D gene ambiguous. V gave up 8 bases and J gave up 5 bases, with 15 bases separating them. Germline V gene data show CDR1 as LNHDA and CDR2 as SQIVND (reference sequence). The length of the CDR3 is 13 residues. The CDR3 region is CASAQSLVYGYTF. CDR3 bases: TGTGCCAGTGCCCAGTCGCTGGTATATGGCTACACCTTC.

The chain employs TRBV25-1 and TRBJ1-2, with TRBD1 identical over 10 bases. The CDR3 totals 12 residues. Germline values: CDR1 MGHDK, CDR2 SYGVNS. V trimming: 6 bases; J trimming: 7 bases; junction bases outside the gene matches: 2. The CDR3: CASRTGGVGYTF. In DNA form, the CDR3 reads TGTGCCAGCAGGACAGGGGGCGTTGGCTACACCTTC.

J is TRBJ1-2 and V is TRBV19; TRBD1 matches at 8 bases. The germline gives CDR1 LNHDA, CDR2 SQIVND (reference sequence). The CDR3 length is 13 residues. J lost 7 bases, V lost 7 bases, and 8 bases had no gene match. CDR3 residues: CASTSDRGSGYTF. In DNA, the CDR3 is TGTGCCAGTACCTCAGACAGGGGATCTGGCTACACCTTC.

This clone has only one observation. The chain links TRBV4-1 to TRBJ1-1, with 8 bases that match TRBD1. The V gene's germline CDR1 is MGHRA and CDR2 YSYEKL. The CDR3 runs to 16 residues. V was clipped by 3 bases and J by 1 base; unmatched bases: 7. The CDR3, as DNA: TGCGCCAGCAGCCAGACAGGGGCAACGAGGAACACTGAAGCTTTCTTT. It translates to CASSQTGATRNTEAFF.

In this sample, this clone turned up a few times. This chain joins TRBV5-6 and TRBJ1-2; D not certain. Germline CDR1 is SGHDT and CDR2 is YYEEEE. This CDR3 comprises 14 residues. Trimming removed 0 bases from V and 3 bases from J, with 9 bases in between. For the CDR3, the DNA is TGTGCCAGCAGCTTGGTGGTCATAGACTATGGCTACACCTTC. It codes for CASSLVVIDYGYTF.

The rearrangement links TRBV4-2 to TRBJ2-1, with 13 bases identical to TRBD2. The CDR3 runs to 16 residues. The germline V gene encodes CDR1 LGHNA and CDR2 YNFKEQ. The V and J ends lost 4 bases and 6 bases, in that order; junction bases with no gene match: 6. DNA of the CDR3: TGTGCCAGCAGCCTACAGACTAGCGGGGGGTTCAATGAGCAGTTCTTC. Translating it yields CASSLQTSGGFNEQFF.

The chain employs TRBV14 and TRBJ1-1; 7 nucleotides line up with TRBD1. Germline V gene lookup returns CDR1 SGHDN and CDR2 FVKESK. This CDR3 has 16 residues. V dropped 3 bases and J dropped 4; count of bases not matched to a gene: 11. CDR3 in DNA: TGTGCCAGCAGCCACCTAAAAGGGGGCGCGGGCACTGAAGCTTTCTTT. Residues: CASSHLKGGAGTEAFF.

V gene TRBV9 combines with J gene TRBJ1-2, with D maybe TRBD1 (5 bases). Germline CDR1 SGDLS, CDR2 YYNGEE. V lost 3 bases and J lost 4, with 13 bases in between. The CDR3 has 14 amino acids. Here the CDR3 reads CASSAPGGVYGYTF. As DNA, the CDR3 is TGTGCCAGCAGCGCACCCGGGGGAGTCTATGGCTACACCTTC.

The rearrangement links TRBV7-2 to TRBJ2-7, with TRBD2 as a possible D gene (7 bases). The germline V and J ends were trimmed by 0 bases and 2 bases, with 8 bases remaining between them. This CDR3 contains 14 residues. Looked up from germline, CDR1 is SGHTA and CDR2 is FQGNSA. CDR3 in DNA: TGTGCCAGCAGCTTAGCGGGGGGGCCCTACGAGCAGTACTTC. It translates to CASSLAGGPYEQYF.

V and J are TRBV19 and TRBJ1-4; 9 nucleotides align to TRBD1. CDR1 is LNHDA, CDR2 SQIVND, per germline (reference sequence). The V and J ends lost 5 bases and 3 bases, in that order; junction bases with no gene match: 4. The CDR3 length is 15 residues. This CDR3 reads CASSSQGAANEKLFF. The CDR3 DNA follows: TGTGCCAGTAGTTCACAGGGGGCGGCTAATGAAAAACTGTTTTTT.

V gene TRBV19 combines with J gene TRBJ1-4; 12 bases are a match to TRBD1. V trimming: 4 bases; J trimming: 7 bases; junction bases outside the gene matches: 4. The CDR3 covers 15 residues. Looked up from germline, CDR1 is LNHDA and CDR2 is SQIVND (reference sequence). The CDR3 reads CASSRDRGLGEKLFF. CDR3 DNA: TGTGCCAGTAGTAGGGACAGGGGGCTTGGTGAAAAACTGTTTTTT.

V usage is TRBV12-3 or TRBV12-4 and J usage is TRBJ1-5; D unresolved. The CDR3 runs to 13 residues. V was shortened by 6 bases and J by 1 base, with 7 bases between the two germline ends. CDR3: CASRGGSNQPQHF. CDR3 nucleotides: TGTGCCAGCAGGGGCGGGAGCAATCAGCCCCAGCATTTT.